A selection of T cell receptor beta chains follows, all from one sample in a study of CD8+ T cells in alopecia areata. Sequencing used immunoSEQ multiplex PCR; TCRdb keeps in-frame clones, though not all of them. The sample yields around 200,000 clones, more than 60% seen once. This sample comprised CD4+ T cells sorted from blood, obtained at week 0. These receptors all stem from a human donor with alopecia areata. The CDR3 runs from the conserved cysteine through the conserved F or W. A D gene is named only where the DNA matches it firmly. Expanded clones are given a class, and other clones once, few, many or no size at all.

v_call: TRBV29-1; j_call: TRBJ2-1; d_call: .; clone_size: few; cdr3_aa: CSAFFETSVNEQFF
v_call: TRBV4-3; j_call: TRBJ2-7; d_call: .; clone_size: .; cdr3_aa: CASSQARGNPYEQYF
v_call: TRBV29-1; j_call: TRBJ1-1; d_call: TRBD1; clone_size: few; cdr3_aa: CSVHRGPNTEAFF
v_call: TRBV30; j_call: TRBJ2-1; d_call: .; clone_size: .; cdr3_aa: CAWVGPPLF
v_call: TRBV7-9; j_call: TRBJ2-7; d_call: .; clone_size: .; cdr3_aa: CASGDGSYEQYF
v_call: TRBV30; j_call: TRBJ1-2; d_call: TRBD1; clone_size: .; cdr3_aa: CAWSAGQGYGYTF
v_call: TRBV29-1; j_call: TRBJ2-6; d_call: .; clone_size: few; cdr3_aa: CSGTVSGANVLTF
v_call: TRBV29-1; j_call: TRBJ1-2; d_call: .; clone_size: few; cdr3_aa: CSVLSDGYTF
v_call: TRBV30; j_call: TRBJ2-1; d_call: .; clone_size: once; cdr3_aa: CAWSVILRENEQFF
v_call: TRBV5-1; j_call: TRBJ2-3; d_call: .; clone_size: .; cdr3_aa: CASSLVGGSTDTQYF
v_call: TRBV14; j_call: TRBJ1-3; d_call: .; clone_size: few; cdr3_aa: CASSQDSGYRSGNTIYF
v_call: TRBV25-1; j_call: TRBJ2-4; d_call: .; clone_size: few; cdr3_aa: CASSPTILAKNIQYF